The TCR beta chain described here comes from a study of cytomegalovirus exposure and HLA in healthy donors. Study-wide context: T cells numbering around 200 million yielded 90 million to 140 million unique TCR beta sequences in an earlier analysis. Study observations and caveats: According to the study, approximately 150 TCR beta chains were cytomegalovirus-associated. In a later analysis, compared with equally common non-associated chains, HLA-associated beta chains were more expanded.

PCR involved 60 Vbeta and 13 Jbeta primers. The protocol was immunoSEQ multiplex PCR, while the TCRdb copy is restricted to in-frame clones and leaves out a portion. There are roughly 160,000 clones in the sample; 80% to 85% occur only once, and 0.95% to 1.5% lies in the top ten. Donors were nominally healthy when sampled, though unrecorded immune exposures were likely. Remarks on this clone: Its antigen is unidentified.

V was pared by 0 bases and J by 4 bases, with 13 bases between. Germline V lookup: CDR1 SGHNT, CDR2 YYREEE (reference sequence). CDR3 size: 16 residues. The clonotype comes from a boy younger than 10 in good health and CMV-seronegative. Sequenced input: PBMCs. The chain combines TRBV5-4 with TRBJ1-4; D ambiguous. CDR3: CASSLGGVRGNEKLFF. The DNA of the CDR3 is TGTGCCAGCAGCTTGGGCGGGGTACGGGGTAATGAAAAACTGTTTTTT.